The rows below give T cell receptor beta chains drawn from one sample of a study of early T cells in non-severe SARS-CoV-2 infection. TCRdb re-called the 5' RACE reads through MiXCR, storing one row per CDR3 protein. The sample lists tens of thousands of distinct CDR3 sequences; 9.5% to 15% were seen once. The starting material was whole blood, obtained at baseline. All receptors derive from an adult who was a healthcare worker with PCR-confirmed SARS-CoV-2 infection or an uninfected control (not recorded which). The CDR3 runs from the conserved cysteine through the conserved F or W. The D gene is left open where the match is weak. The size of a clone is reported for some rows only, either as once, few or many, or as a class for expanded clones.

J | D | size | V | DNA | CDR3
TRBJ1-2 | - | few | TRBV7-2 | TGTGCCAGCAGCTTAGTGAACTATGGCTACACCTTC | CASSLVNYGYTF
TRBJ2-1 | - | - | TRBV5-1 | TGCGCCAGTCGTGGGGGGAATGAGCAGTTCTTC | CASRGGNEQFF
TRBJ2-7 | TRBD1 | many | TRBV11-2 | TGTGCCAGCAGCTTAACCTACAGGGGGCGAGGCGAGCAGTACTTC | CASSLTYRGRGEQYF
TRBJ2-5 | TRBD1 | few | TRBV14 | TGTGCCAGCAGCCGCCAGGGGGCTAGAGTGGAGACCCAGTACTTC | CASSRQGARVETQYF
TRBJ2-2 | - | - | TRBV11-2 | TGTGCCAGCAGCTTAGACAGCCGGGGCACCGGGGAGCTGTTTTTT | CASSLDSRGTGELFF
TRBJ2-1 | - | medium-sized | TRBV27 | TGTGCCAGCAGCAGGGAGATGGGATCCTACAATGAGCAGTTCTTC | CASSREMGSYNEQFF
TRBJ1-2 | - | - | TRBV12-3/TRBV12-4 | TGTGCCAGCAGTTTAGAACGGGACTATGGCTACACCTTC | CASSLERDYGYTF
TRBJ1-1 | - | few | TRBV12-3/TRBV12-4 | TGTGCCAGCAGCATGACAAGGAACACTGAAGCTTTCTTT | CASSMTRNTEAFF
TRBJ2-7 | - | - | TRBV3-1 | TGTGCCACTAAGGGGGTAGGGGACTACGAGCAGTACTTC | CATKGVGDYEQYF
TRBJ2-2 | - | - | TRBV28 | TGTGCCAGCAGTTTAAGGGGACGCCGAACCGGGGAGCTGTTTTTT | CASSLRGRRTGELFF
TRBJ2-7 | TRBD1 | - | TRBV13 | TGTGCCAGCACGACAGGGAATACCTACGAGCAGTACTTC | CASTTGNTYEQYF
TRBJ2-5 | - | few | TRBV20-1 | TGCAGTGCTATACTCGGTAGCCAAGAGACCCAGTACTTC | CSAILGSQETQYF
TRBJ1-2 | - | many | TRBV28 | TGTGCCAGCGGGGGAACTCTCTTC | CASGGTLF
TRBJ1-2 | - | - | TRBV25-1 | TGTGCCAGCACCCAAGGGGGACCCGATAACTATGGCTACACCTTC | CASTQGGPDNYGYTF
TRBJ2-7 | TRBD2 | many | TRBV5-1 | TGCGCCAGCAGGACGATAGCGGGTAGCTCCTACGAGCAGTACTTC | CASRTIAGSSYEQYF
TRBJ1-4 | - | - | TRBV9 | TGTGCCAGCAGCGAGGGGATCATTAATGAAAAACTGTTTTTT | CASSEGIINEKLFF
TRBJ2-3 | TRBD2 | many | TRBV7-9 | TGTGCCAGCAGCCCGATCGTCATAGCGGGATCGGATACGCAGTATTTT | CASSPIVIAGSDTQYF
TRBJ2-1 | TRBD2 | - | TRBV20-1 | TGCAGTGCTAGACGAAGCGGGAGCTCCTACAATGAGCAGTTCTTC | CSARRSGSSYNEQFF
TRBJ2-1 | TRBD2 | few | TRBV11-1 | TGTGCCAGCAGCTTAGACGTCAACCGAGCGGGAGGCTCCTACAATGAGCAGTTCTTC | CASSLDVNRAGGSYNEQFF
TRBJ1-1 | - | - | TRBV5-4 | TGTGCCAGCAGAACCTTGGGGAGGTCGAACACTGAAGCTTTCTTT | CASRTLGRSNTEAFF
TRBJ2-3 | - | medium-sized | TRBV6-4 | TGTGCCAGCAGTGAAGCGGGCACAGATACGCAGTATTTT | CASSEAGTDTQYF
TRBJ1-4 | - | few | TRBV29-1 | TGCAGCGTTGCTACTCTGCTCGGGGACTTCAATGAAAAACTGTTTTTT | CSVATLLGDFNEKLFF
TRBJ2-1 | TRBD2 | many | TRBV12-5 | TGTGCTAGTGGTTTTAGCGGCGGGAGCGCCACCTACAATGAGCAGTTCTTC | CASGFSGGSATYNEQFF
TRBJ2-7 | TRBD1 | many | TRBV29-1 | TGCAGCGTTGTCCCCTCGGGACAGCTCCGGAGCGAGCAGTACTTC | CSVVPSGQLRSEQYF
TRBJ2-2 | TRBD2 | - | TRBV28 | TGTGCCAGCACCACCCCGGCGCTAGCGGACACCGGGGAGCTGTTTTTT | CASTTPALADTGELFF
TRBJ1-2 | TRBD1 | few | TRBV28 | TGTGCCAGCTCCGAGACAGGGGGCCGGAAAGGCTACACCTTC | CASSETGGRKGYTF
TRBJ1-1 | - | - | TRBV9 | TGTGCCAGCAGTCCTACTACAGGGTCCACTGAAGCTTTCTTT | CASSPTTGSTEAFF
TRBJ1-5 | TRBD1 | few | TRBV27 | TGTGCCAGCAGTAACGACAGGGGGAATCAGCCCCAGCATTTT | CASSNDRGNQPQHF
TRBJ2-3 | - | many | TRBV5-5 | TGTGCCAGCAGCCCTCTCCCCGAGGGCCGCCCAGATACGCAGTATTTT | CASSPLPEGRPDTQYF
TRBJ2-7 | TRBD1 | many | TRBV9 | TGTGCCAGCAGCTCGGGACAGGGAAAAAACTACGAGCAGTACTTC | CASSSGQGKNYEQYF
TRBJ2-2 | TRBD1 | - | TRBV6-6 | TGTGCCAGCAGAGAACAGGGGGTCACCGGGGAGCTGTTTTTT | CASREQGVTGELFF
TRBJ2-7 | - | few | TRBV29-1 | TGCAGCGTTGCCATGACAGGCGGAAACTCCTACGAGCAGTACTTC | CSVAMTGGNSYEQYF